These T cell receptor beta chains were read from a single sample in a study of human T cells and chemical hapten exposure. TCRdb re-called the RACE reads through MiXCR, storing one row per CDR3 protein. In the table there are 350,000 or so distinct CDR3 sequences, under 9% of which are singletons. Sequenced material: whole blood, taken in connection with sensitization to the hapten diphenylcyclopropenone (DPC). These TCRs come from a woman younger than 35 with alopecia areata. Some clones in this sample may be carry-over from other donors' samples. Each CDR3 is given with its conserved first and last residue. D genes are given only for firm matches. Only some rows state a clone size, as once, few, many or a class for expanded clones.

v_call	d_call	clone_size	j_call	cdr3_aa	cdr3_nt
TRBV7-3	-	-	TRBJ1-6	CASSSGPYNSPLHF	TGTGCCAGCAGCTCCGGGCCTTATAATTCACCCCTCCACTTT
TRBV2	-	few	TRBJ1-1	CASSPWDELNTEAFF	TGTGCCAGCAGTCCCTGGGACGAACTGAACACTGAAGCTTTCTTT
TRBV4-3	TRBD2	few	TRBJ2-1	CASSQEGGLAVYEQFF	TGCGCCAGCAGCCAAGAGGGGGGACTAGCGGTCTATGAGCAGTTCTTC
TRBV27	-	many	TRBJ2-7	CASSPGLSGTPGEQYF	TGTGCCAGCAGTCCCGGATTATCCGGGACGCCGGGCGAGCAGTACTTC
TRBV29-1	-	-	TRBJ1-2	CSVELRTVPTNYGYTF	TGCAGCGTTGAACTTAGGACGGTACCTACTAACTATGGCTACACCTTC
TRBV2	TRBD1	-	TRBJ1-2	CASSGGGQGIYGYTF	TGTGCCAGCAGTGGCGGAGGACAGGGGATCTATGGCTACACCTTC
TRBV7-2	-	many	TRBJ1-5	CASSLNRDQPQHF	TGTGCCAGCAGCTTAAACAGGGACCAGCCCCAGCATTTT
TRBV4-3	TRBD2	few	TRBJ2-3	CASSQDFGLAGAQGQYF	TGCGCCAGCAGCCAAGATTTCGGCCTAGCGGGGGCCCAAGGGCAGTATTTT
TRBV12-3/TRBV12-4	-	few	TRBJ1-1	CASSLFLGAEAFF	TGTGCCAGCAGTTTATTTTTGGGCGCTGAAGCTTTCTTT
TRBV6-5	-	many	TRBJ2-7	CASSSAGGIYEQYF	TGTGCCAGCAGTTCGGCAGGGGGGATATACGAGCAGTACTTC
TRBV6-2/TRBV6-3	-	few	TRBJ1-5	CASSYDVGRWTSSNQPQHF	TGTGCCAGCAGTTACGACGTGGGCCGTTGGACGTCAAGCAATCAGCCCCAGCATTTT
TRBV12-3/TRBV12-4	-	few	TRBJ1-1	CASSFFGLNTEAFF	TGTGCCAGCAGTTTCTTCGGCCTGAACACTGAAGCTTTCTTT
TRBV5-1	TRBD1	few	TRBJ2-5	CASSFKAGGQETQYF	TGCGCCAGCAGCTTTAAGGCAGGGGGCCAAGAGACCCAGTACTTC
TRBV14	-	many	TRBJ1-2	CASSQDRSYGYTF	TGTGCCAGCAGCCAAGATCGCTCCTATGGCTACACCTTC
TRBV7-2	TRBD2	many	TRBJ2-5	CASSLAGTSGQETQYF	TGTGCCAGCAGCTTAGCCGGGACTAGCGGACAAGAGACCCAGTACTTC
TRBV6-2/TRBV6-3	-	-	TRBJ2-7	CASSPLGGTYEQYF	TGTGCCAGCAGTCCCCTCGGCGGAACCTACGAGCAGTACTTC
TRBV7-2	TRBD2	many	TRBJ2-3	CASSFHDERGARQYF	TGTGCCAGCAGCTTCCATGATGAGCGGGGGGCCAGGCAGTATTTT
TRBV7-9	-	-	TRBJ1-1	CASSLEHKNTEAFF	TGTGCCAGCAGCTTAGAGCATAAGAACACTGAAGCTTTCTTT
TRBV7-2	-	many	TRBJ2-5	CASSPQETQYF	TGTGCCAGCAGTCCTCAAGAGACCCAGTACTTC
TRBV27	TRBD1	few	TRBJ2-3	CASSLRTGSRDTQYF	TGTGCCAGCAGTTTGAGGACAGGGTCAAGGGATACGCAGTATTTT
TRBV7-9	-	many	TRBJ2-3	CASSMGRLSTDTQYF	TGTGCCAGCAGCATGGGACGGCTTAGCACAGATACGCAGTATTTT
TRBV7-2	-	-	TRBJ2-5	CASDRGDRETQYF	TGTGCCAGTGATCGCGGGGACCGAGAGACCCAGTACTTC
TRBV3-1	-	-	TRBJ1-2	CASSQDVTDHGYTF	TGTGCCAGCAGCCAAGATGTCACAGACCATGGCTACACCTTC
TRBV10-2	TRBD1	few	TRBJ2-2	CASTYTGGTGELFF	TGCGCCAGCACCTACACAGGGGGCACCGGGGAGCTGTTTTTT
TRBV5-1	-	many	TRBJ2-7	CASSFDGTYEQYF	TGCGCCAGCAGCTTTGACGGAACCTACGAGCAGTACTTC
TRBV6-5	TRBD2	-	TRBJ2-4	CASSYSLLGLAGAKNIQYF	TGTGCCAGCAGTTACTCCCTACTAGGACTAGCGGGGGCGAAAAACATTCAGTACTTC
TRBV7-9	TRBD1	few	TRBJ2-7	CASSSAGTVAYEQYF	TGTGCCAGCAGCTCAGCCGGGACAGTTGCCTACGAGCAGTACTTC
TRBV20-1	TRBD1	-	TRBJ1-2	CSARDGTDYGYTF	TGCAGTGCGAGGGATGGGACAGACTATGGCTACACCTTC
TRBV5-1	TRBD2	few	TRBJ2-5	CASSWGLAGPETQYF	TGCGCCAGCAGCTGGGGACTAGCGGGGCCAGAGACCCAGTACTTC
TRBV12-3/TRBV12-4	TRBD2	few	TRBJ2-7	CASSLGGGGRSYEQYF	TGTGCCAGCAGTTTAGGCGGGGGGGGCAGGAGCTACGAGCAGTACTTC
TRBV20-1	-	few	TRBJ1-1	CSASKGTEAFF	TGCAGTGCTAGCAAGGGCACTGAAGCTTTCTTT
TRBV7-2	-	few	TRBJ2-5	CASRNPWLADQETQYF	TGTGCCAGCAGAAATCCTTGGCTAGCAGACCAAGAGACCCAGTACTTC
TRBV24-1	-	-	TRBJ1-2	CATSDFGDKEGPSCGYTF	TGTGCCACCAGTGATTTTGGGGACAAGGAGGGCCCCAGTTGTGGCTACACCTTC
TRBV5-1	-	-	TRBJ1-2	CASSPQTVRNYGYTF	TGCGCCAGCAGCCCGCAGACAGTACGAAACTATGGCTACACCTTC
TRBV5-1	-	many	TRBJ2-6	CASSRAGRPGANVLTF	TGCGCCAGCAGCAGGGCAGGGCGTCCTGGGGCCAACGTCCTGACTTTC
TRBV4-1	-	-	TRBJ1-4	CASSPLSTNEKLFF	TGCGCCAGCAGCCCACTATCAACTAATGAAAAACTGTTTTTT
TRBV5-6	TRBD1	few	TRBJ1-1	CASSSEFRGTGNTEAFF	TGTGCCAGCAGCTCCGAGTTTCGGGGGACAGGGAACACTGAAGCTTTCTTT
TRBV29-1	-	many	TRBJ2-3	CSVEEWGYGTDTQYF	TGCAGCGTTGAAGAGTGGGGCTACGGGACAGATACGCAGTATTTT
TRBV6-2/TRBV6-3	-	-	TRBJ2-7	CASSYKLNYEQYF	TGTGCCAGCAGTTACAAGCTGAACTACGAGCAGTACTTC
TRBV28	-	few	TRBJ1-5	CASKQPLGRQPQHF	TGTGCCAGTAAGCAGCCCCTGGGGCGTCAGCCCCAGCATTTT
TRBV11-2	-	few	TRBJ2-3	CASSLLGEPSTDTQYF	TGTGCCAGCAGCTTACTGGGAGAGCCGAGCACAGATACGCAGTATTTT